The 23 T cell receptor beta chains presented below share a single source sample, sequenced in a study of identical twins. TCRdb processed the 5' RACE reads anew with MiXCR; each CDR3 protein has one entry. The sample gives some 730,000 distinct CDR3 sequences, 18% of which show up once; around 14% is in the top ten. These data were also reused for a study on T cells expressing NK-cell markers.

Sequences were obtained from PBMCs. The receptors shown here come from a woman aged 18 to 35 in good health.

This chain connects TRBV29-1 to TRBJ2-5, with TRBD1 identical over 9 bases. The germline V gene has CDR1 SQVTM and CDR2 ANQGSEA. The CDR3 is made up of 16 amino acids. Unmatched junction bases numbered 15, after V lost 7 bases and J lost 3 bases. The CDR3 coding sequence is TGCAGCGCACAGGGGGCAGTTCCCTTGGGCAAAGAGACCCAGTACTTC. Translation gives CSAQGAVPLGKETQYF.

This chain connects TRBV6-1 to TRBJ2-3, with 8 bases aligning to TRBD1. This CDR3 contains 14 residues. The V gene's germline CDR1 is MNHNS and CDR2 SASEGT. The trim removed 6 bases at V and 4 bases at J, leaving 6 bases unmatched. CDR3 sequence (DNA): TGTGCCAGCAGGGAGGACAGGGAGGCAGATACGCAGTATTTT. Translated: CASREDREADTQYF.

The rearrangement links TRBV18 to TRBJ2-7; 8 bases agree with TRBD2. The CDR3 is made up of 15 amino acids. After removal of 3 bases from V and 7 bases from J, the junction contained 11 bases not matched to a gene. Germline V gives CDR1 KGHSH, CDR2 LQKENI. The CDR3 sequence is CASSPGSGTSREQYF. The DNA of the CDR3 is TGTGCCAGCTCACCGGGTAGCGGGACATCGCGTGAGCAGTACTTC.

In its sample, this clonotype was seen many times. The rearrangement joins TRBV12-3 or TRBV12-4 to TRBJ2-3; D might be TRBD2 (5 bases). The CDR3 has 15 amino acids. V was cut by 6 bases and J by 2 bases, with 15 bases left in between. The CDR3 spells CASSQDYEITDTQYF. The CDR3 DNA is TGTGCCAGCAGCCAAGACTACGAAATCACAGATACGCAGTATTTT.

The genes are TRBV7-8 and TRBJ2-3, with a weak D call TRBD2 (5 bases). V was cut by 5 bases and J by 9 bases, with 15 bases left in between. This CDR3 is 13 amino acids long. Germline V CDR1 and CDR2: SGHVS, FQNEAQ. The DNA for the CDR3 is TGTGCCAGCAGCCGTATAGCCGGGGTAACGCAGTATTTT. Translation gives CASSRIAGVTQYF. The variable domain in full, completed from reference TRBV7-8 and TRBJ2-3, reads GAGVSQSPRYKVAKRGQDVALRCDPISGHVSLFWYQQALGQGPEFLTYFQNEAQLDKSGLPSDRFFAERPEGSVSTLKIQRTQQEDSAVYLCASSRIAGVTQYFGPGTRLTVL.

This clonotype was seen a handful of times. The rearrangement joins TRBV5-1 to TRBJ2-5, with D unresolved. CDR1 is SGHRS, CDR2 YFSETQ, per germline. The CDR3 covers 11 residues. Trimming cost V 6 bases and J 3 bases, with 6 bases left between them. The DNA for the CDR3 is TGCGCCAGCAAGACGGAAGAGACCCAGTACTTC. Protein: CASKTEETQYF.

The V and J genes are TRBV10-3 and TRBJ2-2; 8 nucleotides align to TRBD1. The J segment lost 6 bases and the V segment lost 0 bases, leaving 9 bases of the junction unmatched. This CDR3 has 17 residues. Germline CDR1 is ENHRY and CDR2 is SYGVKD. CDR3 DNA: TGTGCCATCAGTGAGTCGTTCCGACAGGGGAATGCCGGGGAGCTGTTTTTT. It specifies CAISESFRQGNAGELFF.

This clonotype was counted a few times. The chain has TRBV20-1 and TRBJ2-3; D remains unclear. The V end was cut by 4 bases, the J end by 2 bases, with 10 bases between. The CDR3 has 13 residues. The germline CDR1 and CDR2 sequences are DFQATT and SNEGSKA (reference sequence). CDR3 DNA sequence: TGCAGTGCTACCGAGACTTCCACAGATACGCAGTATTTT. Translated, it gives CSATETSTDTQYF.

This clonotype was counted only a few times. This chain links TRBV29-1 with TRBJ2-1, with 7 bases lining up with TRBD2. Germline V gene data show CDR1 as SQVTM and CDR2 as ANQGSEA. The J segment lost 1 base and the V segment lost 3 bases, leaving 6 bases of the junction unmatched. The CDR3 loop spans 15 amino acids. The CDR3 coding sequence is TGCAGCGTTGAGACTAGCTTCAAATCCTACAATGAGCAGTTCTTC. It specifies CSVETSFKSYNEQFF.

This clonotype has a handful of counts. The rearrangement links TRBV29-1 to TRBJ1-2, with TRBD1 matching 7 bases. The CDR3 has 14 amino acids. The trim removed 3 bases at V and 4 bases at J, leaving 8 bases unmatched. CDR1 SQVTM and CDR2 ANQGSEA come from the germline V gene. The CDR3 loop is CSVDPRAGGYGYTF. The CDR3 bases are TGCAGCGTTGACCCCCGGGCAGGGGGCTATGGCTACACCTTC.

The chain couples TRBV10-3 to TRBJ1-1; D call uncertain. Germline V gene sequence: CDR1 ENHRY, CDR2 SYGVKD. This CDR3 region has 10 residues. V was clipped by 11 bases and J by 13 bases, with 17 bases between them. CDR3 region: CAATRGKVFF. The DNA for the CDR3 is TGTGCCGCCACCCGAGGGAAGGTTTTCTTT.

The chain is built from TRBV10-3 and TRBJ1-1, with D hard to call. The CDR3 consists of 13 residues. V was cut by 7 bases and J by 1 base, with 10 bases left in between. Per germline, CDR1 ENHRY and CDR2 SYGVKD. For the CDR3, the DNA is TGTGCCATCACCCCTACAGAGAACACTGAAGCTTTCTTT. This encodes CAITPTENTEAFF.

This clonotype was seen only a few times. The rearrangement uses TRBV20-1 and TRBJ2-7; no definite D call. Per germline, CDR1 DFQATT and CDR2 SNEGSKA (reference sequence). The CDR3 loop spans 12 amino acids. V lost 5 bases to trimming and J lost 0 bases, with 8 bases between them. CDR3 bases: TGCAGTGCTTGGGGAAACTCCTACGAGCAGTACTTC. Translated, it gives CSAWGNSYEQYF.

J is TRBJ2-7 and V is TRBV28; no definite D call. Trimming stripped 5 bases from V and 5 bases from J, with 19 bases between. Germline V gene data show CDR1 as MDHEN and CDR2 as SYDVKM. CDR3 size: 15 residues. In DNA form, the CDR3 reads TGTGCCAGCAGTACCTTATCGGCCCACGGCGACGAGCAGTACTTC. This sequence encodes CASSTLSAHGDEQYF. Full variable domain (rest looked up from reference TRBV28 and TRBJ2-7): DVKVTQSSRYLVKRTGEKVFLECVQDMDHENMFWYRQDPGLGLRLIYFSYDVKMKEKGDIPEGYSVSREKKERFSLILESASTNQTSMYLCASSTLSAHGDEQYFGPGTRLTVT.

The genes are TRBV4-1 and TRBJ2-1, with D possibly matching TRBD2 (7 bases). The CDR3 consists of 15 residues. Germline CDR1 and CDR2: MGHRA and YSYEKL. V was cut by 4 bases and J by 2 bases, with 12 bases left in between. As DNA, the CDR3 is TGCGCCAGCAGCCCGCGGGGGCCCCCCTACAATGAGCAGTTCTTC. This encodes CASSPRGPPYNEQFF.

Only a few counts were recorded for this clonotype. V is TRBV20-1 and J is TRBJ2-1; 14 bases line up with TRBD2. J lost 5 bases, V lost 6 bases, and 9 bases had no gene match. The CDR3 is 16 amino acids. Looked up from germline, CDR1 is DFQATT and CDR2 is SNEGSKA (reference sequence). The CDR3 nucleotides are TGCAGTGCCCCTCGACTAGCGGGAGGGCTCGACAATGAGCAGTTCTTC. Its translation is CSAPRLAGGLDNEQFF.

The table lists this clonotype with a few counts. This sequence joins TRBV7-9 and TRBJ2-7; D remains ambiguous. The V end was cut by 7 bases, the J end by 1 base, with 11 bases between. The germline gives CDR1 SEHNR, CDR2 FQNEAQ (reference sequence). CDR3 length: 13 amino acids. The CDR3 coding sequence is TGTGCCAGCATAAACGTTAGATCCTACGAGCAGTACTTC. Amino acid sequence: CASINVRSYEQYF.

This clonotype was seen a handful of times. This sequence joins TRBV29-1 and TRBJ2-5; TRBD1 might be the D (6 bases). V was clipped by 4 bases and J by 2 bases, with 11 bases between them. Germline-derived CDR1 and CDR2 are SQVTM and ANQGSEA. The CDR3 is 13 residues long. The CDR3 DNA reads as TGCAGCGTTGTAGCCGGGACACAAGAGACCCAGTACTTC. Translated: CSVVAGTQETQYF.

The rearrangement links TRBV5-1 to TRBJ2-7; 10 bases agree with TRBD2. This CDR3 spans 14 amino acids. After removal of 2 bases from V and 6 bases from J, the junction contained 5 bases not matched to a gene. Germline lookup yields CDR1 SGHRS and CDR2 YFSETQ. CDR3 amino acids: CASSFPGLASEQYF. In DNA, the CDR3 is TGCGCCAGCAGCTTCCCGGGACTAGCGTCCGAGCAGTACTTC.

This clonotype showed up just a few times. The gene calls are TRBV6-1 and TRBJ1-1, with 10 bases fitting TRBD1. Germline CDR1 reads MNHNS; CDR2 reads SASEGT. V lost 6 bases and J lost 4; bases outside the gene matches: 2. The CDR3 is 13 amino acids. CDR3 coding DNA: TGTGCCAGCAGAGGGACAGGGGTCACTGAAGCTTTCTTT. Translation: CASRGTGVTEAFF.

The chain combines TRBV29-1 with TRBJ2-2; TRBD1 is a possible D gene (6 bases). CDR3 size: 14 residues. The germline V gene has CDR1 SQVTM and CDR2 ANQGSEA. The germline V and J ends were trimmed by 4 bases and 5 bases, with 14 bases remaining between them. The CDR3 DNA follows: TGCAGCGTTGGGTTTCAGGGGAAGACCGGGGAGCTGTTTTTT. Translation: CSVGFQGKTGELFF.

A single count supports this clonotype. In nucleotides, the CDR3 is TGTGCCAGCAGCTCCCGGGACTCGAAGACCCAGTACTTC. This translates into CASSSRDSKTQYF. This chain joins TRBV6-2 or TRBV6-3 and TRBJ2-5; possibly TRBD2 for D (6 bases). Per germline, CDR1 MNHEY and CDR2 SVGEGT. The V end was cut by 6 bases, the J end by 6 bases, with 14 bases between. This CDR3 has 13 residues.

J is TRBJ2-2 and V is TRBV20-1, with D perhaps matching TRBD1 (5 bases). V was trimmed by 6 bases and J by 4 bases, leaving 9 bases between them. The CDR3 is 12 amino acids. In germline, CDR1 is DFQATT, CDR2 SNEGSKA (reference sequence). CDR3 residues: CSASGFTGELFF. CDR3 DNA sequence: TGCAGTGCATCAGGGTTCACCGGGGAGCTGTTTTTT.